These 5 T cell receptor beta chains originate from one sample sequenced in a study of blood T cell repertoires in COVID-19. Assay used: immunoSEQ multiplex PCR; TCRdb lists only in-frame clones, some missing. The table includes around 94,000 clones, 80% detected once. Sequenced sample: peripheral blood. These receptors were obtained from a human donor in a cohort sampled during active COVID-19.

This chain links TRBV18 with TRBJ1-1; 7 positions agree with TRBD1. This CDR3 comprises 15 residues. CDR1 and CDR2 (germline): KGHSH, LQKENI. The V gene end was trimmed by 6 bases and the J gene end by 7 bases; junction bases not matched to a gene: 14. The CDR3 DNA reads TGTGCCAGCTCCCGGCGACAGGGTTTTATTAGTGAAGCTTTCTTT. Translation gives CASSRRQGFISEAFF.

The chain has TRBV20-1 and TRBJ2-7, with 8 bases fitting TRBD2. Germline CDR1 is DFQATT and CDR2 is SNEGSKA (reference sequence). This CDR3 has 12 amino acids. V shed 3 bases, J shed 4 bases, and the junction held 2 bases outside the gene matches. DNA of the CDR3: TGCAGTGCTAGTTCTAGCGGGTACGAGCAGTACTTC. It codes for CSASSSGYEQYF.

The CDR3 nucleotides are TGTGCCAGCAACCAAGTGACAGCGCGTATTGAAGCTTTCTTT. Encoded protein: CASNQVTARIEAFF. The V call is TRBV2, the J call TRBJ1-1, with D tentatively TRBD1 (5 bases). V gave up 7 bases and J gave up 7 bases, with 19 bases separating them. This CDR3 is 14 amino acids long. CDR1 and CDR2 from the germline V gene are SNHLY and FYNNEI.

The CDR3 region has the DNA TGTGCCAGCAGCTTGGCCGAGACAGGGGCCGGGGAGCTGTTTTTT. Protein sequence: CASSLAETGAGELFF. The chain recombines TRBV5-5 with TRBJ2-2, with 8 bases fitting TRBD1. This CDR3 comprises 15 residues. With 0 bases clipped from V and 6 bases from J, the junction kept 4 bases outside the gene matches. Germline lookup yields CDR1 SGHKS and CDR2 YYEKEE (reference sequence).

V and J are TRBV19 and TRBJ2-5; 7 nucleotides line up with TRBD1. V trimming: 6 bases; J trimming: 1 base; junction bases outside the gene matches: 8. CDR1 and CDR2 (germline): LNHDA, SQIVND (reference sequence). CDR3 length equals 15 residues. Here the CDR3 reads CASRLTWDSQETQYF. CDR3 DNA sequence: TGTGCCAGTAGACTGACCTGGGACAGCCAAGAGACCCAGTACTTC.